The 16 T cell receptor beta chains presented below share a single source sample, sequenced in a study of T cells after yellow fever vaccination. One entry per CDR3 protein results from TCRdb running MiXCR on the 5' RACE reads. This sample yields 620,000 or so distinct CDR3 sequences, of which more than 9% are seen a single time; about 16% belongs to the top ten. The sequencing used PBMCs, collected on the day of the yellow fever booster vaccination. These receptor sequences come from a man aged 25-45 years who received the YFV17D yellow fever vaccine.

The gene calls are TRBV6-1 and TRBJ2-1, with 10 bases matching TRBD1. The ends lost 6 bases at V and 8 bases at J; junction bases unmatched: 10. There are 15 residues in the CDR3. Germline CDR1 is MNHNS and CDR2 is SASEGT. This CDR3 is CASRTTGTGVDEQFF. The CDR3 bases are TGTGCCAGCAGGACCACCGGGACAGGGGTCGATGAGCAGTTCTTC.

This clonotype turned up a few times. This chain joins TRBV15 and TRBJ2-7; 13 nucleotides align to TRBD2. The V segment lost 3 bases and the J segment 3 bases; nucleotides outside the gene matches: 8. CDR3 length: 17 residues. From germline, CDR1 is LNHNV and CDR2 YYDKDF (reference sequence). DNA of the CDR3: TGTGCCACCAGCAGCCCGGGGACTAGCGGGATGTACTACGAGCAGTACTTC. The encoded protein is CATSSPGTSGMYYEQYF.

This clonotype was detected ten times or more. V and J are TRBV7-9 and TRBJ1-1; D ambiguous. The V end lost 4 bases, the J end lost 2 bases, and 11 bases lay between the germline ends. The CDR3 spans 14 residues. Germline assignment: CDR1 SEHNR and CDR2 FQNEAQ (reference sequence). The chain's CDR3 is CASSSIYGNTEAFF. The DNA for the CDR3 is TGTGCCAGCAGCTCCATATACGGTAACACTGAAGCTTTCTTT.

This clonotype was observed a few times. The rearrangement links TRBV7-2 to TRBJ2-1, with D possibly TRBD2 on 6 matching bases. The germline V gene has CDR1 SGHTA and CDR2 FQGNSA. V was clipped by 3 bases and J by 5 bases, with 14 bases between them. The CDR3 has 15 amino acids. Written as DNA, the CDR3 is TGTGCCAGCAGCTTCCGGGACTTATTTGACAATGAGCAGTTCTTC. It specifies CASSFRDLFDNEQFF.

This clonotype came up a few times. The V and J genes are TRBV12-3 or TRBV12-4 and TRBJ1-2; D remains ambiguous. This CDR3 region has 14 residues. V dropped 3 bases and J dropped 0 bases, with 8 bases sitting between them. CDR3: CASSFSLANYGYTF. For the CDR3, the DNA is TGTGCCAGCAGTTTTAGTCTAGCTAACTATGGCTACACCTTC.

The CDR3: CASSPLRTDYEQYF. The CDR3 DNA reads TGTGCCAGCAGCCCATTGCGGACAGACTACGAGCAGTACTTC. The genes are TRBV7-9 and TRBJ2-7, with D possibly matching TRBD1 (6 bases). Germline assignment: CDR1 SEHNR and CDR2 FQNEAQ (reference sequence). The V and J ends lost 5 bases and 3 bases respectively, with 14 bases between them. CDR3 length: 14 amino acids. The whole variable domain, filled in from reference TRBV7-9 and TRBJ2-7, reads DTGVSQNPRHKITKRGQNVTFRCDPISEHNRLYWYRQTLGQGPEFLTYFQNEAQLEKSRLLSDRFSAERPKGSFSTLEIQRTEQGDSAMYLCASSPLRTDYEQYFGPGTRLTVT.

Many counts were recorded for this clonotype. The V and J genes are TRBV3-1 and TRBJ1-1, with D unresolved. Per the germline V gene, CDR1 is LGHDT and CDR2 is YNNKEL (reference sequence). Trimming stripped 0 bases from V and 1 base from J, with 6 bases between. This CDR3 contains 14 residues. CDR3 in amino acids: CASSQEGPNTEAFF. The CDR3 DNA reads as TGTGCCAGCAGCCAAGAAGGGCCGAACACTGAAGCTTTCTTT.

The genes are TRBV7-9 and TRBJ1-6; D is unresolved. The CDR3 loop spans 13 amino acids. V was pared by 1 base and J by 10 bases, with 8 bases between. CDR1 is SEHNR and CDR2 is FQNEAQ in the germline V gene (reference sequence). This CDR3 reads CASSLEPVSPLHF. For the CDR3, the DNA is TGTGCCAGCAGCTTAGAACCTGTGTCACCCCTCCACTTT.

This clonotype was seen repeatedly, ten times or more. V usage is TRBV12-3 or TRBV12-4 and J usage is TRBJ2-3; D gene ambiguous. The ends were cut back, 1 base at V and 14 bases at J, with 13 bases in the middle. The CDR3 length is 12 residues. The CDR3 reads CASSLGYAVVYF. In nucleotides, the CDR3 is TGTGCCAGCAGTTTAGGATACGCCGTGGTGTATTTT.

The chain has TRBV7-2 and TRBJ2-2; tentative D call: TRBD2 (5 bases). The CDR3 runs 16 residues. The germline CDR1 and CDR2 sequences are SGHTA and FQGNSA. Deletions cut 3 bases from V and 4 bases from J, with 15 bases between. The CDR3 here is CASSLWSGFGTGELFF. The CDR3, as DNA: TGTGCCAGCAGCTTGTGGTCGGGGTTCGGCACCGGGGAGCTGTTTTTT.

The chain joins TRBV20-1 to TRBJ2-3; D gene uncertain. The ends were cut back, 2 bases at V and 4 bases at J, with 7 bases in the middle. CDR1 and CDR2 from the germline V gene are DFQATT and SNEGSKA (reference sequence). CDR3 size: 12 residues. The CDR3 here is CSARKTPDTQYF. In DNA form, the CDR3 reads TGCAGTGCTAGAAAGACCCCAGATACGCAGTATTTT.

The chain combines TRBV19 with TRBJ2-7, with 8 bases matching TRBD1. The V gene's germline CDR1 is LNHDA and CDR2 SQIVND (reference sequence). The junction had 8 bases not matched to a gene; V was cut back by 0 bases and J by 4 bases. There are 16 residues in the CDR3. The CDR3 DNA is TGTGCCAGTAGTATAGACCTCGGGACAGGCCTATACGAGCAGTACTTC. It is translated as CASSIDLGTGLYEQYF.

This clonotype has only a few counts. This chain connects TRBV7-2 to TRBJ2-3; D ambiguous. This CDR3 is built from 12 residues. Germline V CDR1 and CDR2: SGHTA, FQGNSA. Trimming stripped 5 bases from V and 2 bases from J, with 5 bases between. The CDR3 here is CASSHLTDTQYF. As DNA, the CDR3 is TGTGCCAGCAGCCACCTCACAGATACGCAGTATTTT.

This rearrangement joins TRBV13 to TRBJ2-3, with TRBD2 matching over 9 bases. Germline V gene sequence: CDR1 PRHDT, CDR2 FYEKMQ (reference sequence). V gave up 5 bases and J gave up 6 bases; unmatched junction bases: 12. The CDR3 sequence is 16 residues long. The CDR3 is CASSRGRTSGYDTQYF. In nucleotides, the CDR3 is TGTGCCAGCAGCCGCGGCCGCACTAGCGGGTATGATACGCAGTATTTT.

This clonotype was observed a few times. The chain has TRBV7-9 and TRBJ2-7, with D possibly being TRBD1 or TRBD2 (5 bases each). The V end was cut by 5 bases, the J end by 2 bases, with 10 bases between. Germline values: CDR1 SEHNR, CDR2 FQNEAQ (reference sequence). This CDR3 region has 13 residues. The CDR3 region is CASSRRDPYEQYF. DNA for the CDR3: TGTGCCAGCAGCCGCCGGGACCCCTACGAGCAGTACTTC.

This clonotype was seen more than once but under ten times. The V call is TRBV4-2, the J call TRBJ2-5, with 16 bases matching TRBD2. Trimming took 1 base from V and 0 from J; bases not matched to a gene: 14. CDR3 length: 22 residues. CDR1 is LGHNA and CDR2 is YNFKEQ in the germline V gene. CDR3 loop: CASSQVDITAGLAGGNQETQYF. As DNA, the CDR3 is TGTGCCAGCAGCCAAGTTGATATAACTGCGGGACTAGCGGGGGGGAACCAAGAGACCCAGTACTTC.